Listed below are T cell receptor beta chains from one sample, sequenced in a study of graft-versus-host responses after intestinal transplantation. Generated by immunoSEQ multiplex PCR, the TCRdb table keeps only in-frame clones and is missing some. This table holds 71,000 or so clones, 90% found once. Their target antigens are unknown. The starting material was unstimulated CD8+ T cells sorted from spleen or lymph node cells, obtained before intestinal transplant. Receptors originate from a human donor who received an intestinal transplant. Both conserved end residues are part of each CDR3. Fields, in order: V gene, J gene, CDR3 protein.

TRBV5-6	TRBJ1-3	CASSSGNGNTIYF
TRBV27	TRBJ2-7	CASSSGTGGYEQYF
TRBV27	TRBJ1-6	CASSWDSSYNSPLHF
TRBV4-1	TRBJ2-7	CASSQEWQGYEQYF
TRBV7-3	TRBJ1-2	CASSLGGADGYTF
TRBV25-1	TRBJ1-1	CASSDRDRDTEAFF
TRBV27	TRBJ2-1	CASRDFSSYNEQFF
TRBV10-3	TRBJ1-5	CAISDVDRGSQPQHF
TRBV6-5	TRBJ1-2	CASRNRDRTGYTF
TRBV11-1	TRBJ1-1	CASSLVTGEAFF
TRBV5-4	TRBJ2-5	CASSLDTGQETQYF
TRBV7-6	TRBJ2-7	CASSLLDRTSGDEQYF
TRBV7-6	TRBJ1-1	CASSPGPAGNTEAFF
TRBV27	TRBJ2-7	CASSSFPGQGSYEQYF
TRBV7-8	TRBJ1-2	CASSPPDYGYTF
TRBV9	TRBJ2-1	CASSTHTGQDTNEQFF
TRBV5-6	TRBJ1-2	CASSVGSGVVLGYTF
TRBV7-3	TRBJ2-1	CASSLSLAVYNEQFF
TRBV5-4	TRBJ1-1	CASSLEGGGGTEAFF
TRBV10-3	TRBJ1-2	CAISETGQDYGYTF
TRBV7-3	TRBJ1-6	CASSLTGGTDSPLHF
TRBV2	TRBJ2-2	CASKVGGEATGELFF
TRBV7-6	TRBJ2-5	CASCLGQGSGQETQYF
TRBV7-3	TRBJ1-1	CASSLYHGEAYTEAFF
TRBV19	TRBJ2-5	CASSIVRGETQYF
TRBV9	TRBJ1-1	CASSVVATTEAFF
TRBV6-6	TRBJ2-3	CASSSGLAGGPDTQYF
TRBV14	TRBJ2-7	CASSQDGTGSEQYF
TRBV11-2	TRBJ2-7	CASSLGHAVKYEQYF
TRBV4-2	TRBJ2-1	CASSQEASGGDEQFF
TRBV7-3	TRBJ2-7	CASSLGRNSYEQYF
TRBV5-8	TRBJ1-4	CASSLGVGLEKLFF
TRBV19	TRBJ1-1	CASSIGQIEAFF
TRBV4-1	TRBJ1-2	CASSQVSGYSGYTF
TRBV5-6	TRBJ2-5	CASSLGLALQETQYF
TRBV5-6	TRBJ2-2	CASSWPPGTGELFF
TRBV19	TRBJ2-7	CASTQGGGPRGYEQYF
TRBV7-9	TRBJ2-7	CASRSGISYEQYF
TRBV9	TRBJ1-6	CASSPGTGVGSPLHF
TRBV19	TRBJ1-2	CASSPGVDYGYTF
TRBV6-5	TRBJ1-1	CASRLHTGKETEAFF
TRBV6-5	TRBJ2-7	CASSPAGSFLGQYF
TRBV6-1	TRBJ1-4	CASRPWGGKGEKLFF
TRBV5-1	TRBJ2-3	CASPRLAGGTDTQYF
TRBV9	TRBJ2-3	CASSSVPTDTQYF
TRBV6-5	TRBJ1-1	CASSYTVRGTEAFF
TRBV4-1	TRBJ2-7	CASSSQDGGGSYEQYF
TRBV10-3	TRBJ2-6	CAISDPPTSSANVLTF
TRBV7-3	TRBJ2-2	CASSLGSSGGSTGELFF
TRBV5-4	TRBJ1-3	CASSQYRGMSSGNTIYF
TRBV5-1	TRBJ2-3	CASRWGGRRADTQYF
TRBV6-5	TRBJ1-1	CASSSGWGGEAFF
TRBV4-2	TRBJ2-1	CASSPGTSGGGSYNEQFF
TRBV6-5	TRBJ1-5	CASSYSAGGYNQPQHF
TRBV13	TRBJ2-7	CASSLGSSYEQYF
TRBV25-1	TRBJ1-5	CASSLRLDRGPNQPQHF
TRBV7-8	TRBJ2-2	CASSLVTGELFF
TRBV7-9	TRBJ1-2	CASSPHDRDGYTF
TRBV6-5	TRBJ1-1	CASSYSNLGVEAFF
TRBV4-1	TRBJ1-6	CASSQDEGDGPRSPLHF